This T cell receptor (beta chain) was profiled in a study of cytomegalovirus exposure and HLA in healthy donors (TCRdb year 2017). For the wider study: In an earlier analysis of around 540 of the donors, around 290 Gb of sequence data and 90 million to 120 million unique TCR beta sequences from about 190 million T cells were reported. An early release covering 500 to 750 HLA-typed donors comprised around 300 gigabases of sequencing data and approximately 85 million unique TCR sequences. The genetic ancestry cluster associated with self-reported Caucasian donors included 81% of the roughly 360 genotyped donors. The aim of the study was to test whether cataloging public T cell receptors could identify signatures of past pathogen exposure. Using immunosequencing, the study profiled T cell repertoires from 640 or so subjects and related those repertoires to cytomegalovirus serostatus. Along with the approximately 620-subject first cohort, a separate validation cohort of about 110 different subjects was used. To predict cytomegalovirus infection status, the study combined high-throughput TCR immunosequencing, statistical association of individual TCRs with disease status, and machine learning. To study patterns of TCR occurrence, a later analysis re-analyzed previously published TCR beta repertoires from around 660 donors and added high-resolution HLA genotyping. In the later analysis, no new phenotypic data were used to find candidate immune exposures; instead, reliance was placed on TCR beta sequences and their occurrence across donors. In an earlier analysis of 500 to 650 of the donors, high-throughput TCR beta sequencing was used to judge whether each TCR beta V gene segment behaved as functional or pseudogenic. Alongside the repertoire data, information on donor age, sex, ethnicity and CMV serostatus was compiled. A later genetic analysis used genome-wide SNP genotypes for 398 of the 666 donors, treating that subset as a discovery cohort. Every repertoire in the discovery cohort had been generated on one and the same sequencing platform. Class I and class II HLA loci were covered by the typing at four-digit resolution. The number of donors typed differed by locus, with roughly 620-640 for A, B, C, DRB1 and DQB1, 522 for DQA1, approximately 580 for DPA1, and around 450 for DPB1. A handful of DR-DQ haplotypes were treated as single units for association and clustering because of strong linkage in the cohort. Among approximately 370 genotyped donors of the cohort, an average of around 250,000 unique TCR beta nucleotide sequences was sequenced per donor, of which roughly 17% were non-productive.

Summary of the overall study and its limitations: For the cohort, immune exposure information was limited to CMV serostatus. Because HLA typing was unavailable for some donors at each locus, only the typed subset was used in association tests. In a later genetic analysis, fewer N-insertions in productive TCRs were reported among donors in an Asian-associated ancestry cluster than the roughly 640-donor mean. The sequencing pipeline was judged likely to have produced a cluster of highly shared sequence variants as a technical artifact. When HLA alleles, especially DR and DQ, strongly co-occurred, attributing TCR associations to individual alleles was difficult. Roughly uniform sequencing depth across donors was assumed in presence/absence analyses, although this assumption may not hold. In a later analysis, TCR association rates were found to vary across HLA loci, with the most associated TCRs seen for DRB1 alleles and the fewest for HLA-C alleles. The authors suggested that the approach could potentially be extended to other disease states and immunological phenotypes. Most CMV-associated TCR beta chains appeared to be HLA-restricted in a later analysis, and the HLA associations seemed to be driven largely by CMV exposure. A further reported finding was that TCR beta sequences accurately predicted the HLA-A and HLA-B alleles for most subjects in the first cohort. The 87-base-pair reads could not distinguish some IMGT-functional V segments, including TRBV6-2 and TRBV6-3, so those segments were excluded. Because counts were too low, seventeen rarely observed V segments, including chromosome 9 orphons, were excluded from the earlier analysis of under 650 of the donors. While some public TCRs were present in many individuals, most TCR sequences turned up only very rarely across donors. The cohort was sequenced for TCR beta chains only, and without alpha or paired-chain data the features that could be detected were limited. In vitro tests confirmed that three of the cytomegalovirus-associated TCR beta chains recognize cytomegalovirus antigens. A later analysis associated 16,951 TCR beta sequences with specific HLA alleles at a false discovery rate of 0.05. Cytomegalovirus status was reported to be diagnosed by the classifier with high specificity and sensitivity in both the original and validation cohorts. A total of about 150 TCR beta chains were listed by the study as associated with cytomegalovirus. Correlated functional status among segregating V segments might be attributable to linkage disequilibrium, but an unknown experimental factor could not be ruled out. According to a later analysis, parvovirus B19, influenza, CMV and Epstein-Barr virus appeared linked to several top co-occurrence clusters. An earlier analysis of around 600 of the donors showed that most TCR beta V segments appeared in productive rearrangements either about 87% or about 30% of the time, which broadly matched IMGT annotations. A later genetic analysis associated a missense DCLRE1C variant with V-gene and J-gene trimming of TCR beta chains, and an independent cohort replicated the association. Compared with equally common non-associated chains, HLA-associated TCR beta chains in a later analysis were more clonally expanded and had lower generation probabilities.

The cohort consisted of some 670 healthy bone marrow donors. At the time of sampling, all cohort members were nominally healthy, though unrecorded immune exposures were likely present. The donor was CMV seropositive and was included in the group of 250 to 350 seropositive cohort members. Each donor provided a peripheral blood sample, and peripheral blood mononuclear cells were used for TCR beta sequencing. Genomic DNA was extracted from the blood cell samples with the Qiagen DNeasy Blood Extraction Kit. This clone was detected once. Its antigen remains unidentified. No quality values exist for individual bases; no much larger clone is one base distant. The CDR3, from cysteine to phenylalanine, totals 13 residues. CDR3 DNA is the only sequence kept; it has 39 bases, read in frame from the first base. At the junction V is shortened by 6 bases and J by 5 bases; bases outside the gene matches: 5. The germline V gene specifies MNHEY as CDR1 and SVGAGI as CDR2.

Libraries came from the immunoSEQ multiplex PCR assay. For the multiplex PCR, a mixture combining 60 forward primers for TCR Vbeta segments and 13 reverse primers for TCR Jbeta segments was used. The CDR3 region of rearranged TCR beta genes was amplified from genomic DNA with a multiplex PCR assay. The amplified TCR beta libraries were sequenced on the Illumina HiSeq System as 87-base-pair reads. The authors' analysis ran thus. In a later analysis, some 80 million unique TCR beta chains were counted across the 650 to 700 repertoires, and about 9.9 million of these chains were shared by at least two donors. To remove PCR and sequencing errors, raw reads were error-corrected and collapsed into unique sequences using a nearest-neighbor algorithm that merged closely related sequences. Alignment of CDR3 sequences to IMGT reference sequences was used to assign V, D and J gene segments. Each retained sequence needed at least a six-nucleotide match to both a V gene segment and a J gene segment. A rearrangement counted as productive if the CDR3 had no stop codons and remained in frame with V and J, and every other rearrangement counted as non-productive. Following IMGT convention, CDR3 was defined as the stretch from the second conserved V-encoded cysteine up to the conserved J-encoded phenylalanine. The earlier analysis of approximately 590 of the donors excluded any sequence lacking an unambiguous match to a single V gene segment. An earlier analysis of 500 to 700 of the donors classified V segments as functional when productive rearrangements were above 56.7% and as segregating when the standard deviation between donors was above 5%. A statistical classification framework was built for diagnosing cytomegalovirus status from the catalog of TCR beta chain sequences. In a later analysis, V and J genes were assigned by comparing TCR nucleotide sequences against IMGT/GENE-DB human TR gene sequences. In a later analysis, CDR3 sequences and most-parsimonious VDJ recombination scenarios were assigned using the TCRdist pipeline. In a later analysis, each TCR beta chain was defined by its CDR3 amino acid sequence together with its V-gene family, and reads lacking a unique V-gene family were excluded. To address suspected cross-contamination and a sequencing artifact, a later analysis removed approximately 590 highly shared, low-generation-probability nucleotide sequences. For each public chain, a later analysis derived a clonal expansion index from normalized ranks of inferred template counts within each repertoire. In a later analysis, generation probabilities were computed using a VDJ recombination model fitted to out-of-frame rearrangements, and the results were checked against IGoR. Hypergeometric tests were used in a later analysis to score TCR-TCR, TCR-HLA and TCR-CMV co-occurrence, with a repertoire-size bias correction applied to the TCR pairs. In a later analysis, false discovery rates were estimated by permuting HLA or CMV assignments 20 times. In a later analysis, co-occurring TCRs were grouped using DBSCAN, and TCRdist sequence similarity was added for clustering within HLA-allele-positive subsets. Repertoires with fewer than 30,000 or more than 120,000 public chains were left out of co-occurrence clustering, as were five repertoires with anomalous nucleotide sharing. Drawn from immuneACCESS, this table holds only the in-frame rearrangements with V and J called that TCRdb kept. Clones are partly lost; checked studies trace under half to an unresolved V gene and leave the rest unexplained. V and J calls and clone size are those listed in that table; D and trimming were worked out from the DNA. The sample table shows 90,000 to 140,000 clones, and just over 75% are seen once. The ten largest clones represent around 8.2% of the sample.

The sequenced sample was PBMCs. This chain joins TRBV6-5 to TRBJ1-1; TRBD1 aligns with 8 central bases. The clonotype comes from a middle-aged man in good health and CMV-seropositive. CDR3 sequence: CASRFTGGTEAFF. The DNA sequence is as follows: TGTGCCAGCAGATTTACAGGGGGAACTGAAGCTTTCTTT.